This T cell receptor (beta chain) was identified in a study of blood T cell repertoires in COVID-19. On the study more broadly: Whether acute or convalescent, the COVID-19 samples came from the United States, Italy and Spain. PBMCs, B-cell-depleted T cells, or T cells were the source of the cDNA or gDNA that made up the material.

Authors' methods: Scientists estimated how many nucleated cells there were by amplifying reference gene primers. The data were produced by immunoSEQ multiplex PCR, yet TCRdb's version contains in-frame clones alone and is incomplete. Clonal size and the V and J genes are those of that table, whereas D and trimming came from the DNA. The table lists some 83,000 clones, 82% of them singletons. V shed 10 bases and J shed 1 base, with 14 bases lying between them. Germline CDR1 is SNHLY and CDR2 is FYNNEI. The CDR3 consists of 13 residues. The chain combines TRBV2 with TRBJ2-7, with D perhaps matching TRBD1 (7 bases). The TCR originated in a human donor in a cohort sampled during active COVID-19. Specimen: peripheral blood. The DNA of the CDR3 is TGTGCCACATCCGGGGGACAGTCCTACGAGCAGTACTTC. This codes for CATSGGQSYEQYF. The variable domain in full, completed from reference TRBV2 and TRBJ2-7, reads EPEVTQTPSHQVTQMGQEVILRCVPISNHLYFYWYRQILGQKVEFLVSFYNNEISEKSEIFDDQFSVERPDGSNFTLKIRSTKLEDSAMYFCATSGGQSYEQYFGPGTRLTVT.